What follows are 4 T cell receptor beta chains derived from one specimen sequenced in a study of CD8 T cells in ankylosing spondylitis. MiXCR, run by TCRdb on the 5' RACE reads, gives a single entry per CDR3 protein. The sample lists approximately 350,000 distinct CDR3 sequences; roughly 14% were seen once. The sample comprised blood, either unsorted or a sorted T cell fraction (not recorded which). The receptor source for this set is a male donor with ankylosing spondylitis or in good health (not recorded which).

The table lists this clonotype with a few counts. Here the CDR3 reads CASSTGEDTQYF. CDR3 coding DNA: TGTGCCAGCAGTACCGGGGAGGATACGCAGTATTTT. The gene calls are TRBV6-5 and TRBJ2-3; a weak D match, TRBD2 (5 bases). The CDR3 contains 12 residues. Germline CDR1 reads MNHEY; CDR2 reads SVGAGI. V lost 5 bases and J 6 bases, leaving 9 bases between the germline ends.

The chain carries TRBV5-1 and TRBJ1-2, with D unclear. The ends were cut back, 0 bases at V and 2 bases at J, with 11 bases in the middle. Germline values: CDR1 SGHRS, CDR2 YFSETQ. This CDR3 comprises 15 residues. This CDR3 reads CASSLEPGSNYGYTF. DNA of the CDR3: TGCGCCAGCAGCTTGGAACCGGGATCGAACTATGGCTACACCTTC.

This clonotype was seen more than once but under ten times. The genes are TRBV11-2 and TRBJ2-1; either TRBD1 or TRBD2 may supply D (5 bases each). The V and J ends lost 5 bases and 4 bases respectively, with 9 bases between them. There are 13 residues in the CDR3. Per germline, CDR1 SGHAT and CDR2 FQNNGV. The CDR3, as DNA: TGTGCCAGCAGCCCGGGGCCGTACAATGAGCAGTTCTTC. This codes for CASSPGPYNEQFF.

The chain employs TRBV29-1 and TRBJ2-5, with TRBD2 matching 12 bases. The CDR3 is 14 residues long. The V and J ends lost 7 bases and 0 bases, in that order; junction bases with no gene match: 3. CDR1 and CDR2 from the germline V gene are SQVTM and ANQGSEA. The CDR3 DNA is TGCAGCGGTCTAGCGGGAGGGTACCAAGAGACCCAGTACTTC. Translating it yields CSGLAGGYQETQYF.